There are a few counts of the clone carrying this T cell receptor beta chain. Its antigen remains unidentified. Patients chosen for sequencing had CD8+CD57+ cells that had expanded, as shown by flow cytometry. The data are from a study of CD8+CD57+ T cells in acquired aplastic anemia. Study-level results: Researchers report that about 29 CD8+ CDR3 sequences appeared in both patients and controls.

Investigators profiled TCR beta VDJ and CDR3 from genomic DNA template. TCRdb re-analysed the reads in MiXCR, keeping a single row per CDR3 protein. The table shows 180,000 or so distinct CDR3 sequences, with nearly 65% occurring only once. Per the germline V gene, CDR1 is LNHDA and CDR2 is SQIVND (reference sequence). Trimming pared 6 bases from V and 4 bases from J, leaving 18 bases between. The CDR3 length is 15 residues. This chain joins TRBV19 and TRBJ1-1, with D possibly TRBD1 on 5 matching bases. The specimen was sorted CD4+, CD8+, or CD8+CD57+ T cells (not recorded which) from PBMCs. The receptor comes from a human donor with aplastic anemia. The CDR3 loop is CASRDVGGVSTEAFF. The DNA for the CDR3 is TGTGCCAGTAGGGACGTTGGGGGGGTTAGCACTGAAGCTTTCTTT.